The 25 T cell receptor beta chains below come from one sample, sequenced in a study of breast tumors, draining lymph nodes, adjacent tissues. TCRdb reprocessed the multiplex PCR reads with MiXCR, giving one entry per CDR3 protein. The sample holds about 230,000 distinct CDR3 sequences, about 30% seen once. Breast cancer patients provided tissue from their axillary draining lymph nodes. Material: axillary lymph node tissue. All receptors derive from a female donor with breast cancer. Some clones in this sample may be carry-over from other donors' samples.

The sample holds many counts of this clonotype. V gene TRBV15 combines with J gene TRBJ1-4, with TRBD1 matching 8 bases. Germline V gene sequence: CDR1 LNHNV, CDR2 YYDKDF (reference sequence). The CDR3 runs to 16 residues. After removal of 1 base from V and 10 bases from J, the junction contained 11 bases not matched to a gene. In DNA form, the CDR3 reads TGTGCCACCAGCAGAGGAACAGACAGGGGTTCTGGAAAACTGTTTTTT. As protein: CATSRGTDRGSGKLFF.

In regard to this clonotype: A clone one base away is much larger, so this may be a read error. The V gene is TRBV20-1, the J gene TRBJ2-7; 10 nucleotides line up with TRBD1. The CDR3 contains 13 residues. Germline V gives CDR1 DFQATT, CDR2 SNEGSKA (reference sequence). The V gene end was trimmed by 4 bases and the J gene end by 9 bases; junction bases not matched to a gene: 9. The CDR3 region is CSATGTGVCAQYF. The CDR3 nucleotides are TGCAGTGCTACCGGGACAGGGGTTTGCGCGCAGTACTTC.

This clonotype was seen only a few times. This may come from a read error, since a much larger clone is one base off. The J gene is TRBJ2-3, the V gene TRBV4-1; no clear D. Germline values: CDR1 MGHRA, CDR2 YSYEKL. CDR3 length: 11 residues. CDR3 residues: CASSRLDAQYF. For the CDR3, the DNA is TGCGCCAGCAGCCGTTTAGATGCGCAGTATTTT.

This chain joins TRBV9 and TRBJ2-7; a possible D gene is TRBD1 (7 bases). Trimming took off 4 bases at V and 0 bases at J, with 17 bases between the two ends. This CDR3 has 16 residues. The germline gives CDR1 SGDLS, CDR2 YYNGEE. DNA of the CDR3: TGTGCCAGCAGCTCAACGGAGGGGGCCAACTCCTACGAGCAGTACGTC. Translated: CASSSTEGANSYEQYV.

In this sample, this clonotype turned up many times. The rearrangement joins TRBV6-5 to TRBJ2-5, with D perhaps matching TRBD2 (5 bases). From germline, CDR1 is MNHEY and CDR2 SVGAGI. V lost 6 bases to trimming and J lost 4 bases, with 15 bases between them. This CDR3 spans 14 amino acids. CDR3 in DNA: TGTGCCAGCAGGGCGACGCAGCGGAGAGAGACCCAGTACTTC. It specifies CASRATQRRETQYF.

As regards this clonotype: A single base separates this from a much larger clone, so it may be a read error. The CDR3 region is CASSQVSVGKNSPPHF. CDR3 bases: TGTGCCAGCAGCCAAGTTAGCGTAGGGAAAAATTCACCCCCCCACTTT. The genes are TRBV14 and TRBJ1-6; D is uncertain. Germline assignment: CDR1 SGHDN and CDR2 FVKESK. The CDR3 runs to 16 residues.

This clonotype occurred many times. The chain employs TRBV29-1 and TRBJ2-7; possibly TRBD2 for D (5 bases). Looked up from germline, CDR1 is SQVTM and CDR2 is ANQGSEA. The CDR3 runs 15 residues. V lost 2 bases, J lost 0 bases, and 14 bases lay in between. In DNA form, the CDR3 reads TGCAGCGTTGAAAACCCGACGGGAAGCTCCTACGAGCAGTACTTC. Protein product: CSVENPTGSSYEQYF.

V is TRBV5-1 and J is TRBJ2-3; TRBD1 is a possible D gene (7 bases). There are 15 residues in the CDR3. Trimming removed 7 bases at V and 6 bases at J, with 21 bases between. Germline assignment: CDR1 SGHRS and CDR2 YFSETQ. Written as DNA, the CDR3 is TGCGCCAGCGGCCCGGGGGACAGTTACACCGATACGCAGTATTTT. Translating it yields CASGPGDSYTDTQYF.

As regards this clonotype: Relative to the germline gene, one junction end is altered; a read error may explain this. The chain has TRBV7-2 and TRBJ2-3; D might be TRBD2 (6 bases). The CDR3 consists of 15 residues. Germline V CDR1 and CDR2: SGHTA, FQGNSA. Written as DNA, the CDR3 is TGCGCCAGCAGCTCCACGGGAGTACCCGGACATACGCAGTATTTT. The encoded protein is CASSSTGVPGHTQYF.

This clonotype was found many times. The gene calls are TRBV20-1 and TRBJ2-1; the D call may be TRBD1 or TRBD2 (5 bases each). The CDR3 consists of 13 residues. CDR1 is DFQATT and CDR2 is SNEGSKA in the germline V gene (reference sequence). The V gene lost 5 bases and the J gene lost 8 bases, with 16 bases spanning the gap. DNA of the CDR3: TGCAGTGCTCGGGACCCATCGGGTGATGAGCAGTTCTTC. It encodes CSARDPSGDEQFF.

This clonotype was counted a few times. A single base separates this from a much larger clone, so it may be a read error. As the CDR3 is not closed by the conserved phenylalanine or tryptophan, this likely results from a read error. J is TRBJ2-1 and V is TRBV20-1, with D hard to call. V was cut by 5 bases and J by 8 bases, with 7 bases left in between. Germline V gives CDR1 DFQATT, CDR2 SNEGSKA (reference sequence). The CDR3 contains 10 residues. The CDR3 protein is CSALLHEQFS. CDR3 in DNA: TGCAGTGCTCTCCTCCATGAGCAGTTCTCC.

Many counts were recorded for this clonotype. The chain couples TRBV13 to TRBJ1-3, with 7 positions matching TRBD1. J was trimmed by 5 bases and V by 5 bases; bases with no gene match: 6. The germline CDR1 and CDR2 sequences are PRHDT and FYEKMQ (reference sequence). The CDR3 runs 14 residues. This chain's CDR3 is CASSNQGGRNTIYF. The CDR3 nucleotides are TGTGCCAGCAGCAACCAAGGGGGCAGAAACACCATATATTTT.

This clonotype was recorded at least ten times. The V call is TRBV5-5, the J call TRBJ1-4; D remains ambiguous. In germline, CDR1 is SGHKS, CDR2 YYEKEE (reference sequence). V lost 0 bases to trimming and J lost 7 bases, with 4 bases between them. The CDR3 has 12 amino acids. CDR3 sequence reads: CASSLVAEKLFF. The CDR3 region has the DNA TGTGCCAGCAGCTTGGTTGCTGAAAAACTGTTTTTT.

This clonotype has only a few counts. This sequence joins TRBV27 and TRBJ2-7, with 11 bases lining up with TRBD2. CDR3 length equals 14 residues. The V gene's germline CDR1 is MNHEY and CDR2 SMNVEV (reference sequence). The ends lost 3 bases at V and 4 bases at J; junction bases unmatched: 2. The CDR3 nucleotides read TGTGCCAGCAGTTTTGCTAGCGGGAGGTACGAGCAGTACTTC. Encoded protein: CASSFASGRYEQYF.

This clonotype was observed a few times. It may be a read error: a sequence one base away is much more abundant. This chain joins TRBV7-2 and TRBJ2-6, with D possibly being TRBD1 or TRBD2 (6 bases each). CDR1 is SGHTA and CDR2 is FQGNSA in the germline V gene. There are 15 residues in the CDR3. CDR3 DNA: TGTGCCAGCAGCTCTGGGGGGCCTGGGGCCAACGTCCTGCCTTTC. Translated: CASSSGGPGANVLPF.

V and J are TRBV20-1 and TRBJ1-5; 10 bases are shared with TRBD1. Germline assignment: CDR1 DFQATT and CDR2 SNEGSKA (reference sequence). The length of the CDR3 is 17 residues. Trimming cost V 4 bases and J 7 bases; bases outside gene matches: 16. CDR3 amino acids: CSAITTGTGAGKQPQHF. For the CDR3, the DNA is TGCAGTGCTATAACGACCGGGACAGGGGCAGGGAAACAGCCCCAGCATTTT.

This clonotype was counted at least ten times. The chain recombines TRBV7-8 with TRBJ2-1; 12 bases agree with TRBD2. This CDR3 region has 17 residues. The V and J ends lost 2 bases and 10 bases, in that order; junction bases with no gene match: 12. Per the germline V gene, CDR1 is SGHVS and CDR2 is FQNEAQ. The CDR3 DNA reads TGTGCCAGCAGCTTAAGATTTCTAGCGGGAGGGCGTGGCGAGCAGTTCTTC. Translation gives CASSLRFLAGGRGEQFF.

This clonotype showed up many times. The rearrangement joins TRBV3-1 to TRBJ1-2; no clear D gene. Germline CDR1 is LGHDT and CDR2 is YNNKEL (reference sequence). The CDR3 sequence is 14 residues long. V gave up 1 base and J gave up 6 bases, with 12 bases separating them. CDR3 coding DNA: TGTGCCAGCAGCCAAGGATACGTAACGGATGGCTACACCTTC. This translates into CASSQGYVTDGYTF.

At least ten counts were recorded for this clonotype. V usage is TRBV19 and J usage is TRBJ1-6; D gene ambiguous. The V gene's germline CDR1 is LNHDA and CDR2 SQIVND (reference sequence). The CDR3 has 14 amino acids. The V gene lost 5 bases and the J gene lost 4 bases, with 9 bases spanning the gap. The CDR3 sequence: CASSSTAYNSPLHF. Here the CDR3 DNA reads TGTGCCAGTAGTTCGACGGCTTATAATTCACCCCTCCACTTT.

The chain uses TRBV7-2 and TRBJ1-2; no clear D. The germline V and J ends were trimmed by 2 bases and 2 bases, with 9 bases remaining between them. Germline V lookup: CDR1 SGHTA, CDR2 FQGNSA. The CDR3 extends over 14 amino acids. The CDR3 here is CASSLPDGNYGYTF. CDR3 coding DNA: TGTGCCAGCAGCTTACCAGACGGAAACTATGGCTACACCTTC.

Details on this clonotype: This may arise from a read error, as a much more abundant clone is one base away. The chain carries TRBV14 and TRBJ2-1; no firm D call. Germline V gene lookup returns CDR1 SGHDN and CDR2 FVKESK. The CDR3 consists of 16 residues. The CDR3 DNA follows: TGTGCCAGCAGCCATCCTAGGTATTGGCTCTACAATGAGCGGTTCTTC. This translates into CASSHPRYWLYNERFF.

This clonotype was picked up many times. The chain combines TRBV6-4 with TRBJ1-6, with 8 bases lining up with TRBD1. CDR1 MRHNA and CDR2 SNTAGT come from the germline V gene. V gave up 5 bases and J gave up 3 bases; unmatched junction bases: 15. This CDR3 comprises 19 residues. The CDR3 protein is CASSQGPRQGAIYNSPLHF. As DNA, the CDR3 is TGTGCCAGCAGTCAGGGGCCCCGGCAGGGGGCGATCTATAATTCACCCCTCCACTTT.

This clonotype was counted many times. J is TRBJ2-7 and V is TRBV6-1, with 11 bases aligning to TRBD2. This CDR3 has 18 amino acids. The V gene end was trimmed by 4 bases and the J gene end by 3 bases; junction bases not matched to a gene: 14. Germline V gene data show CDR1 as MNHNS and CDR2 as SASEGT. The CDR3 nucleotides read TGTGCCAGCAGTGTAAGACTAGCGGGAATAACCCTCGGCTACGAGCAGTACTTC. Protein: CASSVRLAGITLGYEQYF.

This clonotype was counted ten times or more. The chain has TRBV19 and TRBJ1-3; D call uncertain. V shed 7 bases and J shed 5 bases, with 15 bases lying between them. Germline V gene lookup returns CDR1 LNHDA and CDR2 SQIVND (reference sequence). The CDR3 contains 14 residues. The CDR3 DNA reads as TGTGCCAGTACCAGAGGTGGCAGCCGAAACACCATATATTTT. It encodes CASTRGGSRNTIYF.

Ten or more counts support this clonotype. The J gene is TRBJ1-6, the V gene TRBV6-2 or TRBV6-3; TRBD1 aligns across 7 bases. The CDR3 has 16 amino acids. Germline CDR1 and CDR2: MNHEY and SVGEGT. Losses at the gene ends were 6 bases for V and 9 bases for J; bases not matched to a gene: 14. This chain's CDR3 is CASSGNRGGTGSPLHF. The CDR3 region has the DNA TGTGCCAGCAGCGGTAACAGGGGTGGAACGGGTTCACCCCTCCACTTT.